The present entry profiles one TCR beta chain with its context. The data were taken from a study of T cells after somatic rescue of genetic block. The germline gives CDR1 LNHNV, CDR2 YYDKDF (reference sequence). Germline trimming cut 5 bases from V and 4 bases from J; bases unmatched to any gene: 2. The length of the CDR3 is 13 residues. Data came from immunoSEQ multiplex PCR; TCRdb stores just in-frame clones and leaves some out. The table shows 65,000 to 70,000 clones, with about 91% occurring only once. The specimen was peripheral blood mononuclear cells (PBMCs). The chain has TRBV15 and TRBJ2-3; TRBD1 agrees at 8 bases. The TCR sequence derives from a man in his forties. CDR3 in amino acids: CATSGQGADTQYF. The CDR3 region has the DNA TGTGCCACCAGCGGACAGGGTGCAGATACGCAGTATTTT.